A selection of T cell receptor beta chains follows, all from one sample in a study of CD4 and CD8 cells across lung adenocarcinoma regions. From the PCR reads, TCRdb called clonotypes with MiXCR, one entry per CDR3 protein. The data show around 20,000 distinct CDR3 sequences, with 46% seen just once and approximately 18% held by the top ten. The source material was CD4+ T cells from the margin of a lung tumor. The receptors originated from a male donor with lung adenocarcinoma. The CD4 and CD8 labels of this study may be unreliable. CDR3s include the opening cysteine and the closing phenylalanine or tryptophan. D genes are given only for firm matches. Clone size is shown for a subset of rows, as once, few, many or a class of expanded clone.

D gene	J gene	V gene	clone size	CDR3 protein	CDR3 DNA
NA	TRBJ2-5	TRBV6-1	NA	CASTGTPLGGQYF	TGTGCCAGCACCGGGACCCCGCTAGGTGGCCAGTACTTC
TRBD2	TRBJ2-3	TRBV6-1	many	CASREDGTDTQYF	TGTGCCAGCCGGGAGGACGGGACAGATACGCAGTATTTT
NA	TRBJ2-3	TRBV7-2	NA	CASGGSGLADQETQYF	TGTGCCAGCGGGGGAAGTGGGCTAGCTGACCAAGAGACGCAGTATTTC
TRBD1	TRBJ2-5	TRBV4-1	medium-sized	CASSQGGQGDSRETQYF	TGCGCCAGCAGCCAAGGGGGGCAGGGGGATAGCAGGGAGACCCAGTACTTC
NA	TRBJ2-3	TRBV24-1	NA	CAGLELDSTETQYF	TGTGCGGGGCTTGAGTTGGATAGCACAGAGACGCAGTATTTT
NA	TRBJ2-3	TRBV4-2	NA	CACSQEGLSAKDTQYF	TGTGCCTGCAGCCAAGAGGGGCTATCCGCCAAAGATACGCAGTATTTT
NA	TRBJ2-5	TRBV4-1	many	CASSQHLQETQYF	TGCGCCAGCAGCCAGCACCTACAAGAGACCCAGTACTTC
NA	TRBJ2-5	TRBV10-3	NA	CAAYGGRDCDTQYF	TGTGCGGCATACGGGGGCCGTGACTGCGATACCCAGTACTTC
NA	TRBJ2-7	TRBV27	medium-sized	CASSLGENSGSSYEQYF	TGTGCCAGCAGTTTAGGGGAGAATAGCGGAAGCTCCTACGAGCAGTACTTC
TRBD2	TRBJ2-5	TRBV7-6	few	CASSFSGTSGSETQYF	TGTGCCAGCAGCTTCTCCGGGACTAGCGGCTCGGAGACCCAGTACTTC
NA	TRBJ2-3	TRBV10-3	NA	CAMGLQSVIPDAQYF	TGTGCCATGGGACTCCAGTCCGTAATCCCAGATGCGCAGTATTTT
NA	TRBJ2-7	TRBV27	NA	CASRQSGSYEQYF	TGTGCCAGCAGACAAAGCGGTTCCTACGAGCAGTACTTC
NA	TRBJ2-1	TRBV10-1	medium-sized	CATSVGPYNEQFF	TGCGCCACCAGCGTGGGGCCCTACAATGAGCAGTTCTTC
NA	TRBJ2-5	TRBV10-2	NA	CAGSGGGDQETQYF	TGTGCGGGCAGTGGGGGCGGGGACCAAGAGACCCAGTACTTC
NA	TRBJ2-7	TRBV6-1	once	CASSEALYGIYEQYF	TGTGCCAGCAGTGAAGCGCTTTACGGCATCTACGAGCAGTACTTC
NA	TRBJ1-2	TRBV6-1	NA	CASRLIWESGYTF	TGTGCCAGCAGACTGATTTGGGAATCTGGCTACACCTTC
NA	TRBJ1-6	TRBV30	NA	CAWTPAADSPLHF	TGTGCCTGGACCCCGGCGGCTGATTCACCCCTCCACTTT
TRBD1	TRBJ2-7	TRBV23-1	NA	CASSRILDRGIEQYF	TGCGCCAGCAGCCGGATCTTGGACAGGGGGATCGAGCAGTACTTC
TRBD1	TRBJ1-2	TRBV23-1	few	CASSHQGAPWDSGYTF	TGCGCCAGCAGTCATCAGGGGGCACCGTGGGATTCGGGCTACACCTTC
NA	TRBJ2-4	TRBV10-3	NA	CAISWEGAGAKNIQYF	TGTGCCATCTCGTGGGAGGGGGCCGGGGCCAAAAACATTCAGTACTTC
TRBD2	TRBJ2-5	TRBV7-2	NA	CASSFTSGPYGETQYF	TGTGCCAGCAGCTTTACTAGCGGCCCCTACGGGGAGACCCAGTACTTC
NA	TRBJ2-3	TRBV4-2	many	CASSQGGATDTQYF	TGTGCCAGCAGCCAAGGCGGGGCGACAGATACGCAGTATTTT
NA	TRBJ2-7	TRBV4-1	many	CASSQEANINSYEQYF	TGCGCCAGCAGCCAAGAGGCGAATATTAACTCCTACGAGCAGTACTTC
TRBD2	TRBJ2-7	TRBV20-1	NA	CSAGGLADYEQYF	TGCAGTGCAGGGGGACTAGCGGACTACGAGCAGTACTTC
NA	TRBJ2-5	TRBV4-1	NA	CAKPRWKDSQETQYF	TGCGCCAAGCCAAGGTGGAAGGATTCTCAAGAGACCCAGTACTTC
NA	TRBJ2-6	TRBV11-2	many	CASSARGYGANVLTF	TGTGCCAGCAGCGCCAGGGGATATGGGGCCAACGTCCTGACTTTC
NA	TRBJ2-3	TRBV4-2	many	CASSQDLNRITDTQYF	TGTGCCAGCAGCCAAGATCTTAACCGGATCACAGATACGCAGTATTTT
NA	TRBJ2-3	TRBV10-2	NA	CASRGLWAKDTQYF	TGCGCCAGCAGGGGGCTGTGGGCCAAAGACACGCAGTATTTC
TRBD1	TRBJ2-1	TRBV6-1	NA	CASPDRSGGKAYNEQFF	TGTGCCAGCCCCGATCGTTCAGGGGGTAAGGCCTACAATGAGCAGTTCTTC
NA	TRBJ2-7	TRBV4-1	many	CASSQGQDSYEQYF	TGCGCCAGCAGCCAAGGTCAGGACTCCTACGAGCAGTACTTC
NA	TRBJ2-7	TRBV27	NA	CASSRGRVASGKDTQYF	TGTGCCAGCAGTCGCGGCCGGGTGGCGTCTGGCAAAGATACGCAGTACTTC
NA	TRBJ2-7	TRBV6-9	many	CASSLDPSSYEQYF	TGTGCCAGCAGTCTAGACCCCAGCTCCTACGAGCAGTACTTC
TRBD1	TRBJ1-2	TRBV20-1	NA	CSARNGQGDYGYTF	TGCAGTGCCAGAAATGGACAGGGTGACTATGGCTACACCTTC
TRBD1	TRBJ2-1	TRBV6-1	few	CASNHRGRGYNEQFF	TGTGCCAGCAACCACAGGGGAAGGGGATACAATGAGCAGTTCTTC
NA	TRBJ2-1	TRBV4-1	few	CASSRPGYSNKNEQFF	TGCGCCAGCAGCCGCCCGGGATATTCCAACAAGAATGAGCAGTTCTTC
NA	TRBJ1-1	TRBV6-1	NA	CASSPSVNSDSFF	TGTGCCAGCAGTCCGAGTGTGAACTCTGACTCCTTCTTT
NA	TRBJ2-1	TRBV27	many	CASSRGLTNSYNEQFF	TGTGCCAGCAGTAGGGGACTTACGAACTCCTACAATGAGCAGTTCTTC
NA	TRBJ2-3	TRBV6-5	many	CASSYKGVRTQYF	TGTGCCAGCAGTTACAAGGGCGTGAGGACGCAGTATTTT
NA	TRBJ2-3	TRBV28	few	CASSKGGRFTDTQYF	TGTGCCAGCAGCAAAGGGGGTAGGTTCACAGATACGCAGTATTTT
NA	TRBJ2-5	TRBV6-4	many	CASSDSGMETQYF	TGTGCCAGCAGTGACTCAGGTATGGAGACCCAGTACTTC
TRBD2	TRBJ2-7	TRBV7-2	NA	CASSLAPTSGKGNEQYF	TGTGCCAGCAGCTTAGCCCCAACTAGCGGGAAAGGGAATGAGCAGTACTTC
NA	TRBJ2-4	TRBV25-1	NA	CARGVRGLRGAIQYF	TGTGCCAGGGGGGTCCGGGGCCTCCGAGGGGCCATTCAGTACTTC
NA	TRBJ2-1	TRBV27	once	CASSSAERQETQFF	TGTGCCAGCAGTTCCGCGGAACGCCAAGAGACCCAGTTCTTC
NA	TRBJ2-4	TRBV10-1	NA	CASSRRGRGGQDIQYF	TGCGCCAGCAGCCGACGGGGGCGCGGGGGCCAAGATATTCAGTACTTC
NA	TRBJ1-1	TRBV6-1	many	CASSEGTVTEAFF	TGTGCCAGCAGTGAAGGGACAGTGACTGAAGCTTTCTTT
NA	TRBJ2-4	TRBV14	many	CASSQAAGLAKNIQYF	TGTGCCAGCAGCCAAGCAGCGGGTCTAGCCAAAAACATTCAGTACTTC
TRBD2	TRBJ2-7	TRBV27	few	CASSLRTSGSNEQYF	TGTGCCAGCAGCCTCCGGACTAGCGGGAGTAACGAGCAGTACTTC
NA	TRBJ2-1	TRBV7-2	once	CASSFQEVGKQFF	TGTGCCAGCAGCTTTCAGGAGGTGGGGAAGCAGTTCTTC
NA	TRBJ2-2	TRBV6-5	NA	CASSHQTSGELFF	TGTGCCAGCAGTCACCAGACTAGCGGGGAGCTGTTTTTT
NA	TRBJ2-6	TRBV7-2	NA	CASSPQGRGDTQTF	TGTGCCAGCAGCCCGCAGGGGCGGGGAGACACCCAGACTTTC
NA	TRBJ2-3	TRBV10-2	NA	CASRRVGGTDIQYF	TGCGCCAGCAGGCGGGTGGGAGGGACAGACATTCAGTATTTT
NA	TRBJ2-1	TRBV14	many	CASSPLGFGYNEQFF	TGTGCCAGCAGCCCCCTCGGTTTCGGCTACAATGAGCAGTTCTTC
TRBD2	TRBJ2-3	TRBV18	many	CASSPGLAGGEDTQYF	TGTGCCAGCTCACCAGGACTAGCGGGAGGTGAGGATACGCAGTATTTT
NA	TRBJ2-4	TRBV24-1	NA	CATRGLGATNTQYF	TGTGCCACCAGGGGGCTGGGAGCCACAAACACTCAGTACTTC
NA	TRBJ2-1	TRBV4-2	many	CASSPTRVEQFF	TGTGCCAGCAGCCCCACTAGAGTTGAGCAGTTCTTC
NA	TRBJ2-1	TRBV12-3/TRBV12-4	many	CASSLYQGLGEQFF	TGTGCCAGCAGTTTGTATCAAGGGCTCGGTGAGCAGTTCTTC
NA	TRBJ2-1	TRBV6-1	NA	CASSPATASNEQFF	TGTGCCAGCAGCCCCGCGACAGCTTCCAATGAGCAGTTCTTC
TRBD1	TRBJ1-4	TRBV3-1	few	CASSLDRVGEKLFF	TGTGCCAGCAGCCTTGACAGGGTGGGAGAAAAACTGTTTTTT